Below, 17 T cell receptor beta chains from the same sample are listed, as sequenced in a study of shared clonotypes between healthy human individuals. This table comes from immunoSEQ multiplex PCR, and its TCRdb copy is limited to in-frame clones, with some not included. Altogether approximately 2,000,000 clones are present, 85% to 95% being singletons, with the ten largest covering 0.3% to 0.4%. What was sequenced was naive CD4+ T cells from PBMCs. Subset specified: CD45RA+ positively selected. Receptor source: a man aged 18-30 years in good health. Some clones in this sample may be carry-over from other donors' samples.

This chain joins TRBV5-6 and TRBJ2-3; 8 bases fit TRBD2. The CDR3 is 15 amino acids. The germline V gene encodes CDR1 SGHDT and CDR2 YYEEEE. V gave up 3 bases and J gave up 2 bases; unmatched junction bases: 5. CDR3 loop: CASSSQAGVTDTQYF. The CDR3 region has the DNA TGTGCCAGCAGCTCGCAAGCGGGAGTCACAGATACGCAGTATTTT.

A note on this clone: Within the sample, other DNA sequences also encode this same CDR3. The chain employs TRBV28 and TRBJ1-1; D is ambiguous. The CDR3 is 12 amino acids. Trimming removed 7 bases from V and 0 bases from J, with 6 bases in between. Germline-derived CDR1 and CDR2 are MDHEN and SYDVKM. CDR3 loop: CASNLLNTEAFF. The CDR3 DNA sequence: TGTGCCAGCAATCTTTTGAACACTGAAGCTTTCTTT.

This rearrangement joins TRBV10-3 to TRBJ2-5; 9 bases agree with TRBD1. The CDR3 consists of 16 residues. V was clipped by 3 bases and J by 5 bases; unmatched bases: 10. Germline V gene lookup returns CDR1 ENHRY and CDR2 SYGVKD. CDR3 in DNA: TGTGCCATCAGTGACCTCCGGGACAGGGTAACGGAGACCCAGTACTTC. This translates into CAISDLRDRVTETQYF.

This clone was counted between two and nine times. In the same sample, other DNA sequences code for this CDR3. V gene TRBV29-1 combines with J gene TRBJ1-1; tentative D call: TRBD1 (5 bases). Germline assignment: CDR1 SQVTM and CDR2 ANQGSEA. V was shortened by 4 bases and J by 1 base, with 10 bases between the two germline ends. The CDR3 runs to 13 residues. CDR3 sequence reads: CSVGKGTNTEAFF. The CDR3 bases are TGCAGCGTTGGGAAGGGGACGAACACTGAAGCTTTCTTT.

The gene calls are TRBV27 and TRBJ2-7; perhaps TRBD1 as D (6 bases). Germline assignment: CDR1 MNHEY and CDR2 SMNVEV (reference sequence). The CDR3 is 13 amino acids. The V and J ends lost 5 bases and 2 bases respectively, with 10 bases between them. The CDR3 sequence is CASSRTGPYEQYF. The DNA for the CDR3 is TGTGCCAGCAGTCGAACAGGGCCCTACGAGCAGTACTTC.

CDR3 nucleotides: TGTGCCAGCAGCCCAGGACTAGTACGGGGTTACACAGATACGCAGTATTTT. Residues: CASSPGLVRGYTDTQYF. The chain joins TRBV7-3 to TRBJ2-3, with 7 bases aligning to TRBD2. Germline CDR1 SGHTA, CDR2 FQGTGA. The CDR3 sequence is 17 residues long. V lost 5 bases and J lost 2; bases outside the gene matches: 13. Filled out from reference TRBV7-3 and TRBJ2-3, the complete variable domain reads GAGVSQTPSNKVTEKGKYVELRCDPISGHTALYWYRQSLGQGPEFLIYFQGTGAADDSGLPNDRFFAVRPEGSVSTLKIQRTERGDSAVYLCASSPGLVRGYTDTQYFGPGTRLTVL.

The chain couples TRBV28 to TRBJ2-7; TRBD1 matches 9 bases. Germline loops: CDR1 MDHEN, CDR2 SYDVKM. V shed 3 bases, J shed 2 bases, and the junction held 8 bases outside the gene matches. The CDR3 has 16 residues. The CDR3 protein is CASSFLGTGIPYEQYF. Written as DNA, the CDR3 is TGTGCCAGCAGTTTTCTGGGGACAGGGATTCCCTACGAGCAGTACTTC. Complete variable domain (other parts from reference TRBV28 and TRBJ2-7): DVKVTQSSRYLVKRTGEKVFLECVQDMDHENMFWYRQDPGLGLRLIYFSYDVKMKEKGDIPEGYSVSREKKERFSLILESASTNQTSMYLCASSFLGTGIPYEQYFGPGTRLTVT.

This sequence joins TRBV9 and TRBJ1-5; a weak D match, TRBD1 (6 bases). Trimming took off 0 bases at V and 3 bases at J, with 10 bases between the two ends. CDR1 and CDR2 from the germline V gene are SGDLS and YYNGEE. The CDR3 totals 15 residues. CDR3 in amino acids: CASSVAGQPNQPQHF. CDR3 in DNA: TGTGCCAGCAGCGTAGCTGGACAGCCCAATCAGCCCCAGCATTTT.

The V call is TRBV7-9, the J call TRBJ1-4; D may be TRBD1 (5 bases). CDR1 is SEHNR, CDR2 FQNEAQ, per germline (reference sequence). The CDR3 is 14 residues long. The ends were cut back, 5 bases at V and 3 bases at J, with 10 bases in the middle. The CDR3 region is CASSEQGANEKLFF. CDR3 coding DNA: TGTGCCAGCAGCGAACAAGGGGCTAATGAAAAACTGTTTTTT.

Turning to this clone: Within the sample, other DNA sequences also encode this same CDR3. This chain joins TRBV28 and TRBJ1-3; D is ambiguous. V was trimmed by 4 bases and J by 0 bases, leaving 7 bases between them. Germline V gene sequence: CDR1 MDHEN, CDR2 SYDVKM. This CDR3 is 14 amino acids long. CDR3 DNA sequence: TGTGCCAGCAGTTGGGATAGCTCTGGAAACACCATATATTTT. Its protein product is CASSWDSSGNTIYF. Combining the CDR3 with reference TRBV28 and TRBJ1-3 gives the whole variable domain DVKVTQSSRYLVKRTGEKVFLECVQDMDHENMFWYRQDPGLGLRLIYFSYDVKMKEKGDIPEGYSVSREKKERFSLILESASTNQTSMYLCASSWDSSGNTIYFGEGSWLTVV.

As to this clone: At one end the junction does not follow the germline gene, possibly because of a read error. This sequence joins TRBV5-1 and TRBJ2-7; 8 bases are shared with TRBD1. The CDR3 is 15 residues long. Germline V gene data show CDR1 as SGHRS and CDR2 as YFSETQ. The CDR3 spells CASSLGPGGSNEQYF. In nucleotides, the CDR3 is TGCGCCAGCAGCTTGGGGCCAGGGGGCTCCAACGAGCAGTACTTC.

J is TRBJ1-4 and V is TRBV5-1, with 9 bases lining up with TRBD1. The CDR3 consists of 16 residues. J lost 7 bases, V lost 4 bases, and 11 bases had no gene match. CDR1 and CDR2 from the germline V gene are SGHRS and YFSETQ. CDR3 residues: CASSAGVQGAGEKLFF. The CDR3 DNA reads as TGCGCCAGCAGCGCCGGAGTACAGGGGGCCGGTGAAAAACTGTTTTTT.

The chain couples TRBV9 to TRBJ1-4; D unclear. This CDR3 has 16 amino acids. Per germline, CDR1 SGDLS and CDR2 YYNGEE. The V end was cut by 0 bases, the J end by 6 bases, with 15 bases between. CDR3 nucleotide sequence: TGTGCCAGCAGCGTAGCTACTGGGCAAATCGATGAAAAACTGTTTTTT. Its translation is CASSVATGQIDEKLFF. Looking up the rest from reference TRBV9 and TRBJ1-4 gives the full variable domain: DSGVTQTPKHLITATGQRVTLRCSPRSGDLSVYWYQQSLDQGLQFLIQYYNGEERAKGNILERFSAQQFPDLHSELNLSSLELGDSALYFCASSVATGQIDEKLFFGSGTQLSVL.

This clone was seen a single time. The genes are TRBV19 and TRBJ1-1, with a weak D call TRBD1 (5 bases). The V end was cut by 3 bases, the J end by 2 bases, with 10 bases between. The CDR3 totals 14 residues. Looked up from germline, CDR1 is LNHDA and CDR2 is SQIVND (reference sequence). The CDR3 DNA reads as TGTGCCAGTAGTATCTCGGGGCCAAACACTGAAGCTTTCTTT. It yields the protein CASSISGPNTEAFF.

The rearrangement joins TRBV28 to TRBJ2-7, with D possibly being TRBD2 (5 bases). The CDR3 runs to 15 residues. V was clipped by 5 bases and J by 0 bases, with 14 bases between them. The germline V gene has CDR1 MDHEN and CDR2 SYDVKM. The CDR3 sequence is CASSETGLPSYEQYF. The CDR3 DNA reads TGTGCCAGCAGTGAGACGGGGTTGCCCTCCTACGAGCAGTACTTC.

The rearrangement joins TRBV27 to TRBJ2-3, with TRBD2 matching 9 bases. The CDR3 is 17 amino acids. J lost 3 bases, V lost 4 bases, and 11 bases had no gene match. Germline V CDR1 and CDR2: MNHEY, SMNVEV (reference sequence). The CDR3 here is CASSSPLREGPTDTQYF. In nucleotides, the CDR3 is TGTGCCAGCAGTTCTCCTTTGCGGGAGGGCCCGACAGATACGCAGTATTTT.

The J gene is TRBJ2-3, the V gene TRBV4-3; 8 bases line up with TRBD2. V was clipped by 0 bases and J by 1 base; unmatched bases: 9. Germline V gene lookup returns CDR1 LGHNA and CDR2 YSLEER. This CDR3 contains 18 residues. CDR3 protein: CASSQELGASGRTDTQYF. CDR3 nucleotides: TGCGCCAGCAGCCAAGAGCTGGGGGCTAGCGGGCGCACAGATACGCAGTATTTT.